This passage covers 29 T cell receptor beta chains from one sample sequenced in a study of control samples from healthy donors and cancer patients. Sequencing was performed with immunoSEQ multiplex PCR; in TCRdb, only in-frame clones are kept and a portion is missing. Of approximately 150,000 clones detected, 90% to 95% appear once; the ten largest clones hold around 12%. Sequenced: blood. The receptors stem from a man between 40 and 49 years old in good health.

The chain has TRBV5-6 and TRBJ1-4; 9 positions match TRBD1. In germline, CDR1 is SGHDT, CDR2 YYEEEE. The V segment lost 0 bases and the J segment 8 bases; nucleotides outside the gene matches: 2. This CDR3 contains 14 residues. CDR3 sequence reads: CASSLAGTGEKLFF. CDR3 in DNA: TGTGCCAGCAGCTTGGCCGGGACAGGGGAAAAACTGTTTTTT.

The V call is TRBV28, the J call TRBJ1-1, with TRBD1 matching over 8 bases. CDR1 is MDHEN and CDR2 is SYDVKM in the germline V gene. The CDR3 has 13 residues. With 6 bases clipped from V and 5 bases from J, the junction kept 5 bases outside the gene matches. The CDR3 sequence: CASRAGGGTEAFF. CDR3 nucleotides: TGTGCCAGCAGAGCAGGGGGCGGAACTGAAGCTTTCTTT.

This rearrangement joins TRBV5-8 to TRBJ1-2; maybe TRBD1 (6 bases). The germline gives CDR1 SGHTS, CDR2 YDEGEE. The CDR3 totals 13 residues. V was shortened by 1 base and J by 8 bases, with 12 bases between the two germline ends. The CDR3 region has the DNA TGTGCCAGCAGCTTGCCCAGGGGAGAGGGCTACACCTTC. The encoded protein is CASSLPRGEGYTF. The full variable domain, in which reference TRBV5-8 and TRBJ1-2 provide the parts outside the CDR3, is EAGVTQSPTHLIKTRGQQATLRCSPISGHTSVYWYQQALGLGLQFLLWYDEGEERNRGNFPPRFSGRQFPNYSSELNVNALELEDSALYLCASSLPRGEGYTFGSGTRLTVV.

The chain recombines TRBV14 with TRBJ1-2, with 8 bases fitting TRBD1. The J segment lost 7 bases and the V segment lost 4 bases, leaving 17 bases of the junction unmatched. The CDR3 spans 17 residues. Germline lookup yields CDR1 SGHDN and CDR2 FVKESK. The CDR3 region is CASSPGQGLVVFSGYTF. DNA of the CDR3: TGTGCCAGCAGCCCCGGACAGGGATTAGTCGTCTTCTCTGGCTACACCTTC.

V gene TRBV15 combines with J gene TRBJ1-2; the D gene is possibly TRBD1 (5 bases). Germline V gives CDR1 LNHNV, CDR2 YYDKDF (reference sequence). V shed 0 bases and J shed 5 bases, with 10 bases lying between them. This CDR3 has 14 amino acids. For the CDR3, the DNA is TGTGCCACCAGCAGAGATCAGGGAAGATATGGCTACACCTTC. It encodes CATSRDQGRYGYTF.

This chain links TRBV6-5 with TRBJ1-2; the match to TRBD1 covers 8 bases. Per germline, CDR1 MNHEY and CDR2 SVGAGI. This CDR3 comprises 12 residues. Trimming took 8 bases from V and 4 from J; bases not matched to a gene: 3. The CDR3 sequence: CASRTGSYGYTF. Here the CDR3 DNA reads TGTGCCAGCCGGACAGGGAGCTATGGCTACACCTTC.

This rearrangement joins TRBV19 to TRBJ2-2; D tentatively reads TRBD1 or TRBD2 (6 bases each). This CDR3 region has 17 residues. CDR1 is LNHDA, CDR2 SQIVND, per germline (reference sequence). Trimming removed 3 bases from V and 1 base from J, with 15 bases in between. The DNA of the CDR3 is TGTGCCAGTAGTATCAGGGGACTCCCTCAGAACACCGGGGAGCTGTTTTTT. This translates into CASSIRGLPQNTGELFF.

The count of this clone is one. The chain links TRBV5-6 to TRBJ1-6, with D uncertain. Trimming cost V 1 base and J 6 bases, with 11 bases left between them. This CDR3 region has 15 residues. Germline V CDR1 and CDR2: SGHDT, YYEEEE. CDR3 sequence: CASSLILGSNSPLHF. In nucleotides, the CDR3 is TGTGCCAGCAGCTTGATTTTGGGTAGTAATTCACCCCTCCACTTT.

The chain recombines TRBV7-9 with TRBJ2-7, with D possibly being TRBD2 (6 bases). There are 15 residues in the CDR3. V lost 2 bases, J lost 3 bases, and 14 bases lay in between. Per the germline V gene, CDR1 is SEHNR and CDR2 is FQNEAQ (reference sequence). DNA of the CDR3: TGTGCCAGCAGCTTATCGCTAGCGAGTGGCTACGAGCAGTACTTC. Encoded protein: CASSLSLASGYEQYF. Complete variable domain (other parts from reference TRBV7-9 and TRBJ2-7): DTGVSQNPRHKITKRGQNVTFRCDPISEHNRLYWYRQTLGQGPEFLTYFQNEAQLEKSRLLSDRFSAERPKGSFSTLEIQRTEQGDSAMYLCASSLSLASGYEQYFGPGTRLTVT.

V and J are TRBV4-3 and TRBJ2-1, with 9 bases lining up with TRBD2. The CDR3 consists of 16 residues. V dropped 1 base and J dropped 6; count of bases not matched to a gene: 7. Germline CDR1 LGHNA, CDR2 YSLEER. As DNA, the CDR3 is TGCGCCAGCAGCCAAGGACCCCTAGCGGGGCTCAATGAGCAGTTCTTC. Translation: CASSQGPLAGLNEQFF.

This chain joins TRBV14 and TRBJ1-2; tentative D call: TRBD1 (6 bases). The ends were cut back, 4 bases at V and 8 bases at J, with 14 bases in the middle. Germline CDR1 SGHDN, CDR2 FVKESK. The CDR3 covers 13 residues. The CDR3 DNA reads TGTGCCAGCAGCCCGAAACAGGGAAGCGGCTACACCTTC. Translated: CASSPKQGSGYTF.

The rearrangement joins TRBV7-9 to TRBJ1-1; 8 nucleotides align to TRBD1. The ends lost 4 bases at V and 3 bases at J; junction bases unmatched: 10. The CDR3 runs 16 residues. The germline V gene encodes CDR1 SEHNR and CDR2 FQNEAQ (reference sequence). In DNA form, the CDR3 reads TGTGCCAGCAGCTCCTCAGGGGGCGGCGGTCACACTGAAGCTTTCTTT. This codes for CASSSSGGGGHTEAFF.

The chain links TRBV7-9 to TRBJ2-7, with a tentative D call TRBD2 (5 bases). Trimming took 5 bases from V and 2 from J, leaving 7 bases between them. Per the germline V gene, CDR1 is SEHNR and CDR2 is FQNEAQ (reference sequence). This CDR3 has 12 residues. CDR3 loop: CASSDGAYEQYF. DNA of the CDR3: TGTGCCAGCAGCGACGGGGCCTACGAGCAGTACTTC.

V is TRBV7-9 and J is TRBJ1-5; unclear D gene. CDR3 length: 15 amino acids. V was pared by 3 bases and J by 0 bases, with 9 bases between. Germline CDR1 and CDR2: SEHNR and FQNEAQ (reference sequence). In DNA form, the CDR3 reads TGTGCCAGCAGCTTCGAGGGTGGTAGCAATCAGCCCCAGCATTTT. Translated, it gives CASSFEGGSNQPQHF.

V usage is TRBV9 and J usage is TRBJ1-1; D call uncertain. V was clipped by 4 bases and J by 2 bases, with 9 bases between them. CDR1 SGDLS and CDR2 YYNGEE come from the germline V gene. This CDR3 comprises 13 residues. For the CDR3, the DNA is TGTGCCAGCAGCTCCCTAGAAAACACTGAAGCTTTCTTT. Amino acid sequence: CASSSLENTEAFF.

The chain employs TRBV7-9 and TRBJ2-1, with 8 bases lining up with TRBD1. This CDR3 region has 15 residues. V was clipped by 5 bases and J by 3 bases; unmatched bases: 6. The V gene's germline CDR1 is SEHNR and CDR2 FQNEAQ (reference sequence). The CDR3 bases are TGTGCCAGCAGCCTGGGACAGGCCATCTACAATGAGCAGTTCTTC. It is translated as CASSLGQAIYNEQFF. Combining the CDR3 with reference TRBV7-9 and TRBJ2-1 gives the whole variable domain DTGVSQNPRHKITKRGQNVTFRCDPISEHNRLYWYRQTLGQGPEFLTYFQNEAQLEKSRLLSDRFSAERPKGSFSTLEIQRTEQGDSAMYLCASSLGQAIYNEQFFGPGTRLTVL.

This chain joins TRBV5-4 and TRBJ2-1; D is undetermined. The CDR3 extends over 16 amino acids. CDR1 SGHNT and CDR2 YYREEE come from the germline V gene (reference sequence). V gave up 4 bases and J gave up 2 bases, with 16 bases separating them. The CDR3 coding sequence is TGTGCCAGCAGCCCGGCGGAAGGAATCCCCTACAATGAGCAGTTCTTC. Its translation is CASSPAEGIPYNEQFF.

This clone was detected only once. V is TRBV15 and J is TRBJ1-3; D perhaps matches TRBD1 (5 bases). Between the trimmed V and J ends, which lost 0 bases and 0 bases, there was a span of 9 bases. The CDR3 has 16 residues. Germline assignment: CDR1 LNHNV and CDR2 YYDKDF (reference sequence). The CDR3, as DNA: TGTGCCACCAGCAGAGATCGGACACGCTCTGGAAACACCATATATTTT. It specifies CATSRDRTRSGNTIYF.

This sequence joins TRBV6-5 and TRBJ1-4, with 9 nucleotides matching TRBD1. The CDR3 consists of 16 residues. V lost 6 bases, J lost 8 bases, and 13 bases stayed unmatched. CDR1 MNHEY and CDR2 SVGAGI come from the germline V gene. The DNA of the CDR3 is TGTGCCAGCAGCTACAAACAGGGGGCAGTAGAAGAAAAACTGTTTTTT. It codes for CASSYKQGAVEEKLFF.

The rearrangement uses TRBV7-9 and TRBJ2-2, with 7 bases fitting TRBD2. The CDR3 totals 16 residues. Looked up from germline, CDR1 is SEHNR and CDR2 is FQNEAQ (reference sequence). Unmatched junction bases numbered 12, after V lost 5 bases and J lost 6 bases. The CDR3 DNA is TGTGCCAGCAGCCGATGGGGAGGGGTTGAAGCCGGGGAGCTGTTTTTT. Protein sequence: CASSRWGGVEAGELFF.

V usage is TRBV2 and J usage is TRBJ1-5; D is unclear. Germline lookup yields CDR1 SNHLY and CDR2 FYNNEI. This CDR3 contains 16 residues. V lost 1 base and J lost 0, with 10 bases in between. DNA for the CDR3: TGTGCCAGCAGTGAAGGTGGATCTTATAGCAATCAGCCCCAGCATTTT. Protein sequence: CASSEGGSYSNQPQHF.

On this clone itself: The same CDR3 is also encoded by other DNA sequences in this sample. The genes are TRBV5-1 and TRBJ2-5; perhaps TRBD1 as D (6 bases). CDR3 length: 15 amino acids. The V end lost 0 bases, the J end lost 5 bases, and 14 bases lay between the germline ends. Germline CDR1 and CDR2: SGHRS and YFSETQ. The CDR3 spells CASSLGGGSLETQYF. The CDR3 DNA reads TGCGCCAGCAGCTTGGGAGGGGGTAGTCTGGAGACCCAGTACTTC.

The CDR3 region has the DNA TGCGCCAGCAGCTTGGCCACAGGGGCCGGGGAGCTGTTTTTT. It codes for CASSLATGAGELFF. J is TRBJ2-2 and V is TRBV5-1, with 7 bases aligning to TRBD1. CDR3 length: 14 amino acids. Losses at the gene ends were 0 bases for V and 6 bases for J; bases not matched to a gene: 2. The germline V gene has CDR1 SGHRS and CDR2 YFSETQ.

The chain employs TRBV7-9 and TRBJ1-2, with 10 bases matching TRBD1. V shed 5 bases, J shed 6 bases, and the junction held 3 bases outside the gene matches. The CDR3 is 13 amino acids. The germline V gene encodes CDR1 SEHNR and CDR2 FQNEAQ (reference sequence). For the CDR3, the DNA is TGTGCCAGCAGCACCGGGACAGGGGATGGCTACACCTTC. Residues: CASSTGTGDGYTF.

The V gene is TRBV6-2 or TRBV6-3, the J gene TRBJ2-5; 7 bases are shared with TRBD1. The CDR3 sequence is 15 residues long. The V and J ends lost 5 bases and 4 bases, in that order; junction bases with no gene match: 10. Germline CDR1 MNHEY, CDR2 SVGEGT. CDR3 coding DNA: TGTGCCAGCAGTCCCGACAGGGATTTTGTAGAGACCCAGTACTTC. It codes for CASSPDRDFVETQYF.

This clone has a single count. The chain couples TRBV6-1 to TRBJ1-2; D might be TRBD1 (5 bases). Looked up from germline, CDR1 is MNHNS and CDR2 is SASEGT. The V end was cut by 0 bases, the J end by 3 bases, with 8 bases between. This CDR3 is built from 14 residues. This CDR3 is CASSEATGDYGYTF. The DNA of the CDR3 is TGTGCCAGCAGTGAAGCAACAGGTGACTATGGCTACACCTTC.

The chain carries TRBV5-6 and TRBJ2-5; 12 bases are shared with TRBD2. The V gene end was trimmed by 4 bases and the J gene end by 4 bases; junction bases not matched to a gene: 8. The CDR3 has 16 amino acids. CDR1 SGHDT and CDR2 YYEEEE come from the germline V gene. Written as DNA, the CDR3 is TGTGCCAGCAGCCCGGGGGCTAGCGGGAGGGGAGAGACCCAGTACTTC. Its translation: CASSPGASGRGETQYF.

The chain uses TRBV6-5 and TRBJ2-2; D is undetermined. The V and J ends lost 6 bases and 6 bases respectively, with 14 bases between them. Germline CDR1 reads MNHEY; CDR2 reads SVGAGI. This CDR3 region has 14 residues. Here the CDR3 DNA reads TGTGCCAGCAGGACTCGGGTGACGGCCGGGGAGCTGTTTTTT. Amino acids: CASRTRVTAGELFF.

This sequence joins TRBV2 and TRBJ1-1; perhaps TRBD1 as D (5 bases). The CDR3 loop spans 12 amino acids. The V and J ends lost 10 bases and 4 bases respectively, with 13 bases between them. The germline CDR1 and CDR2 sequences are SNHLY and FYNNEI. The CDR3 DNA follows: TGTGCCAACAGAAATGGGGGCACTGAAGCTTTCTTT. Translated: CANRNGGTEAFF.